Listed below are T cell receptor beta chains from one sample, sequenced in a study of OX40 agonist ivuxolimab in advanced cancers. Here immunoSEQ multiplex PCR was the method, and the copy in TCRdb shows in-frame clones only, minus some. The table records about 77,000 clones, 75% to 90% of them present only once. Here the sequenced sample was CD4+ or CD8+ T cells sorted from blood, taken in a trial of the OX40 agonist ivuxolimab. The receptors derive from an adult with an advanced solid tumor such as melanoma, head and neck, liver or kidney cancer. Each CDR3 is given with its conserved first and last residue. The order of the fields is D gene, J gene, CDR3 length, V gene, clone size, CDR3 DNA, CDR3 protein. The D gene is left open where the match is weak. Size values are once, few and many counts, or a class for expanded clones, and some rows have none.

D: TRBD1; J: TRBJ2-1; length: 13; V: TRBV6-4; size: few; DNA: TGTGCCAGCAGTCAGGACAGGGGAGATGAGCAGTTCTTC; CDR3: CASSQDRGDEQFF
D: .; J: TRBJ2-1; length: 16; V: TRBV28; size: .; DNA: TGTGCCAGCAGCCCCCCCCGTGCCAGGGGTTTCAGTGAGCAGTTCTTC; CDR3: CASSPPRARGFSEQFF
D: .; J: TRBJ1-4; length: 15; V: TRBV7-9; size: once; DNA: TGTGCCAGCAGCTCACCGGGTGGAGGGGTGGAAAAACTGTTTTTT; CDR3: CASSSPGGGVEKLFF
D: .; J: TRBJ1-5; length: 17; V: TRBV2; size: .; DNA: TGTGCCAGCAGCGAAAGGGTCAGCCCTGCTCGCAATCAGCCCCAGCATTTT; CDR3: CASSERVSPARNQPQHF
D: .; J: TRBJ2-3; length: 12; V: TRBV7-2; size: .; DNA: TGTGCCAGCAGGGAACAGGCAGATACGCAGTATTTT; CDR3: CASREQADTQYF
D: .; J: TRBJ2-7; length: 14; V: TRBV6-6; size: .; DNA: TGTGCCAGCATCGGGGCGGCCCCCTCCTACGAGCAGTACTTC; CDR3: CASIGAAPSYEQYF
D: .; J: TRBJ2-1; length: 12; V: TRBV2; size: .; DNA: TGTGCCAGCACATCGTTGGGCAATGAGCAGTTCTTC; CDR3: CASTSLGNEQFF
D: .; J: TRBJ1-6; length: 14; V: TRBV7-8; size: .; DNA: TGTGCCAGCAGCTTATCTGGGAATAATTCACCCCTCCACTTT; CDR3: CASSLSGNNSPLHF
D: TRBD2; J: TRBJ2-5; length: 16; V: TRBV2; size: .; DNA: TGTGCCAGCAGTGACTTCCCGGGACTAGTAGAAGAGACCCAGTACTTC; CDR3: CASSDFPGLVEETQYF
D: TRBD2; J: TRBJ2-1; length: 14; V: TRBV19; size: .; DNA: TGTGCCAGCCGACGGGGGGAGGGAGCCGATGAGCAGTTCTTC; CDR3: CASRRGEGADEQFF
D: .; J: TRBJ1-1; length: 12; V: TRBV19; size: .; DNA: TGTGCCAGTAGTAAAGATTACACTGAAGCTTTCTTT; CDR3: CASSKDYTEAFF
D: TRBD1; J: TRBJ1-1; length: 14; V: TRBV19; size: .; DNA: TGTGCCAGTAGGCAGGGACAGGGGAGATCTGAAGCTTTCTTT; CDR3: CASRQGQGRSEAFF
D: .; J: TRBJ1-2; length: 12; V: TRBV6-5; size: .; DNA: TGTGCCAGCCAAAGCGACAGATATGGCTACACCTTC; CDR3: CASQSDRYGYTF